This is a list of T cell receptor beta chains from one sample in a study of patients and donors after allogeneic stem cell transplantation. TCRdb re-called the RT-PCR reads with MiXCR, one entry per CDR3 protein. The top ten hold roughly 6.4% of the sample, which has about 960,000 distinct CDR3 sequences, about a sixth seen once. Specimen: blood, either unsorted or a sorted T cell fraction (not recorded which). The receptors shown here come from a human donor who was either an allogeneic HSCT recipient or a stem cell or donor lymphocyte infusion donor (not recorded which). It is not recorded whose cells these are; they may come from a transplant donor. Each CDR3 is given with its conserved first and last residue. The D gene is left open where the match is weak. Some rows mark clone size as missing; the rest say once, few, many or name a class of expanded clone.

TRBV7-8,TRBJ2-5,few,TRBD2,TGTGCCAGCAGCTACGGGCGGGGACTACTTCGAGAGACCCAGTACTTC,CASSYGRGLLRETQYF
TRBV7-2,TRBJ2-3,-,TRBD2,TGTGCCAGCAGCCCCGGACTAGCGGGGGGTACCACAGATACGCAGTATTTT,CASSPGLAGGTTDTQYF
TRBV7-3,TRBJ2-5,few,TRBD1,TGTGCCAGCAGCTTAGGGACAGGCTTTCAAGAGACCCAGTACTTC,CASSLGTGFQETQYF
TRBV15,TRBJ1-1,few,-,TGTGCCACCAGCAGTGGACAGTTGAACACTGAAGCTTTCTTT,CATSSGQLNTEAFF
TRBV9,TRBJ1-2,many,TRBD1,TGTGCCAGCAGCGTAGAAGGACAGGGGTTCTTCTATGGCTACACCTTC,CASSVEGQGFFYGYTF
TRBV11-1,TRBJ2-2,-,-,TGTGCCAGCAGCTTAGCCCAAACCCTCACGGGTATTGGGTCCGGGGAGCTGTTTTTT,CASSLAQTLTGIGSGELFF
TRBV5-6,TRBJ1-1,few,-,TGTGCCAGCAGCCCGCAGGGTTGGAACACTGAAGCTTTCTTT,CASSPQGWNTEAFF
TRBV19,TRBJ1-5,-,TRBD1,TGTGCCGCAGGGGGACAAGCTTCTGTCTATCAGCCCCAGCATTTT,CAAGGQASVYQPQHF
TRBV7-9,TRBJ2-5,-,-,TGTGCCAGCAGCCCCCCGGCGGGACAGACCCAAGAGACCCAGTACTTC,CASSPPAGQTQETQYF
TRBV24-1,TRBJ2-5,-,TRBD2,TGTGCCACCAGTGATCCTGGACTAGCGGGAGGTGAGACCCAGTACTTC,CATSDPGLAGGETQYF
TRBV20-1,TRBJ2-5,-,-,TGCAGTGCTAGTTTTCGGGAGCAAGAGACCCAGTACTTC,CSASFREQETQYF
TRBV24-1,TRBJ2-3,-,-,TGTGCCACCAGTGATCGCCGCCCGGAGGGGGGCCCAGATACGCAGTATTTT,CATSDRRPEGGPDTQYF
TRBV7-3,TRBJ1-2,-,TRBD1,TGTGCCAGCAGCCAATTGGGCCAGGGGGACTACACCTTC,CASSQLGQGDYTF
TRBV6-2/TRBV6-3,TRBJ2-5,few,TRBD2,TGTGCCAGCAGCGGACTAGCGGGGACTACGTACCAAGAGACCCAGTACTTC,CASSGLAGTTYQETQYF
TRBV5-1,TRBJ2-1,-,TRBD2,TGCGCCAGCAGCTCAGGACTAGCGGGAGGGCCAGAGGAGCAGTTCTTC,CASSSGLAGGPEEQFF
TRBV3-1,TRBJ2-7,-,TRBD2,TGTGCCAGTTCCCCAGCGGGAGGGGGCTACGAGCAGTACTTC,CASSPAGGGYEQYF
TRBV12-3/TRBV12-4,TRBJ2-3,-,TRBD1,TGTGCCAGCACCCCCGACAAGGGGGCCACAGATACGCAGTATTTT,CASTPDKGATDTQYF
TRBV24-1,TRBJ2-1,few,TRBD2,TGTGCCACCTGGGGACTAGCGGGAGGTTTTTTCAGGCAGTTCTTC,CATWGLAGGFFRQFF
TRBV5-1,TRBJ2-1,many,TRBD1,TGCGCCAGCAGCCCGACATCGACAGGGGATGAGCAGTTCTTC,CASSPTSTGDEQFF
TRBV25-1,TRBJ2-1,-,-,TGTGCCAGCAGTGAATATATTCGGATCAGGGATGAGGTGGGTGAGCAGTTCTTC,CASSEYIRIRDEVGEQFF
TRBV2,TRBJ2-1,-,-,TGTGCCAGCAGAGGCGTGGGGCCCACCGCTTACAATGAGCAGTTCTTC,CASRGVGPTAYNEQFF
TRBV12-3/TRBV12-4,TRBJ2-7,-,-,TGTGCCAGCAGTTTAGTCGGCAGGGGCTTCTCCTACGAGCAGTACTTC,CASSLVGRGFSYEQYF
TRBV27,TRBJ2-7,-,TRBD2,TGTGCCAGCAGTCGCCTAGCGGGAGGGGTCGAGCAGTACTTC,CASSRLAGGVEQYF
TRBV12-3/TRBV12-4,TRBJ2-2,-,TRBD1,TGTGCCAGCAGGACCGGGACAGGGTATGGCGGGGAGCTGTTTTTT,CASRTGTGYGGELFF
TRBV6-5,TRBJ1-2,few,-,TGTGCCAGCAGTCAGGGAGAAGGCTACACCTTC,CASSQGEGYTF
TRBV7-6,TRBJ2-7,few,TRBD2,TGTGCCAGCAGCTTGAGCGGCGGGACTAGCTCCCAGTACTTC,CASSLSGGTSSQYF
TRBV9,TRBJ1-2,few,-,TGTGCCAGCAGCGTAACTGGACAAAACTATGGCTACACCTTC,CASSVTGQNYGYTF
TRBV20-1,TRBJ1-5,many,-,TGCAGTGCTAGAGATGGGGGGAGCAATCAGCCCCAGCATTTT,CSARDGGSNQPQHF
TRBV2,TRBJ2-1,-,TRBD2,TGTGCCAGCAGTGATGGCGGGAGGGCCATTAGGAATGAGCAGTTCTTC,CASSDGGRAIRNEQFF
TRBV10-3,TRBJ2-2,-,TRBD1,TGTGCCATCAGTGAGGAAGGGGGCAGGTACACCGGGGAGCTGTTTTTT,CAISEEGGRYTGELFF
TRBV5-1,TRBJ1-1,few,-,TGCGCCAGCAGCTCCCTGATGGGTGAAGCTTTCTTT,CASSSLMGEAFF
TRBV6-5,TRBJ2-7,few,-,TGTGCCAGCAGTTACTCGAGAGGGTTCCGGACCTACGAGCAGTACTTC,CASSYSRGFRTYEQYF
TRBV5-8,TRBJ1-6,few,TRBD1,TGTGCCAGCAGCTTTCGGACAGGACGAAATTCACCCCTCCACTTT,CASSFRTGRNSPLHF
TRBV30,TRBJ2-3,-,-,TGTGCCTGGAGTGCAGGCCTGACGGATACGCAGTATTTT,CAWSAGLTDTQYF
TRBV20-1,TRBJ1-5,few,TRBD1,TGCAGTGCTTTCCGGGACAGGGGAAGCAATCAGCCCCAGCATTTT,CSAFRDRGSNQPQHF
TRBV12-3/TRBV12-4,TRBJ1-1,-,-,TGTGCCAGCCCCCCGACGGGACCAAGGAGAACTAGGACTGAAGCTTTCTTT,CASPPTGPRRTRTEAFF
TRBV9,TRBJ2-7,-,-,TGTGCCAGCAGCGCCCAAACTAATCCCGCCTACGAGCAGTACTTC,CASSAQTNPAYEQYF
TRBV14,TRBJ2-7,few,-,TGTGCCAGCAGCCAAGTGGACGAGCAGTACTTC,CASSQVDEQYF
TRBV7-9,TRBJ2-3,few,-,TGTGCCAGCAGCTCCCGGGACTGGAGCACAGATACGCAGTATTTT,CASSSRDWSTDTQYF
TRBV5-1,TRBJ1-2,many,-,TGCGCCAGCAGCTGGGCGGACAACGCTAACTATGGCTACACCTTC,CASSWADNANYGYTF
TRBV24-1,TRBJ2-7,few,-,TGTGCCACCAGTGGACCGGGACCCTCCCCCGAGCAGTACTTC,CATSGPGPSPEQYF
TRBV5-1,TRBJ2-7,few,TRBD2,TGCGCCAGCAGCTCCCGAGGGGAGACTAGCGGGCGGGAATACGAGCAGTACTTC,CASSSRGETSGREYEQYF
TRBV14,TRBJ2-1,-,TRBD2,TGTGCCACCAAGCGGGAGGGCCTTGGTGAGCAGTTCTTC,CATKREGLGEQFF
TRBV6-2/TRBV6-3,TRBJ1-1,-,TRBD1,TGTGCCAGCAGCATAATTTCAACGACAGGGTGGAACACTGAAGCTTTCTTT,CASSIISTTGWNTEAFF
TRBV19,TRBJ2-3,-,TRBD2,TGTGCCAGTAGTAATCTAGCGGGAGAAGTGGCAGATACGCAGTATTTT,CASSNLAGEVADTQYF
TRBV5-1,TRBJ1-4,-,TRBD1,TGCGCCAGCAGCTCCTTCGACAGGGAGGGGATTTCGGGGAAACTGTTTTTT,CASSSFDREGISGKLFF
TRBV4-1,TRBJ2-7,few,-,TGCGCCAGCAGCCAAGGCCTCCCAGAACGTTCCTACGAGCAGTACTTC,CASSQGLPERSYEQYF
TRBV5-6,TRBJ1-2,-,-,TGTGCCAGCAGCTTGGGCAGGGGACGAGGCGGCTACACCTTC,CASSLGRGRGGYTF
TRBV20-1,TRBJ1-3,few,-,TGCAGTGCTAGAGACCCTCTAACCCGGGCTGGAAACACCATATATTTT,CSARDPLTRAGNTIYF